This TCR beta chain was found in a study of response to subunit inactivated influenza vaccine. Study-wide points: New T cells are recruited in small numbers by each seasonal influenza vaccination, according to the authors' suggestion.

As to this clonotype: No antigen is known for it.

TCRdb reanalysed the RT-PCR reads using MiXCR and keeps one entry per CDR3 protein. Among 500,000 to 600,000 distinct CDR3 sequences listed, about 10% were seen once. This CDR3 is 14 amino acids long. Germline V gene data show CDR1 as SGHTA and CDR2 as FQGNSA. The V end lost 6 bases, the J end lost 5 bases, and 13 bases lay between the germline ends. These data were likewise used in another study, on T cells expressing NK-cell markers. That work adds: UMI-tagged 5'RACE template switching yielded the TCR beta cDNA. Sorted CD3+CD56-NKG2C+, CD3+CD56+NKG2C+ and CD3+CD56+NKG2C- T cells supplied the TCR beta repertoires. One of the eight sequenced donors was seronegative, whereas the other seven were HCMV-seropositive. Of the CD8+ T cells in about 6 donors, about 1.0-7.0% belonged to dominant NKG2C+ clonotypes.

Specimen: PBMCs from blood, collected on the day of vaccination. This sequence originates from a man aged 50 or older who received an inactivated influenza vaccine. The gene calls are TRBV7-2 and TRBJ2-2, with D tentatively TRBD2 (5 bases). The DNA of the CDR3 is TGTGCCAGCAGATTGACCAGCGGAACCGGGGAGCTGTTTTTT. It encodes CASRLTSGTGELFF.